Listed here is a single T cell receptor beta chain. Its antigen is not known. The data originate from a study of Graves' ophthalmopathy and Graves' hyperthyroidism. Across the whole study: At the time of initial diagnosis and before any treatment, peripheral blood was collected.

Investigators amplified TCR beta CDR3 regions from RNA transcripts. Following a first-round RT-PCR that used HTBI primers, a second-round multiplex PCR was carried out. From the multiplex PCR reads, TCRdb called clonotypes with MiXCR, one entry per CDR3 protein. The data contain hundreds of thousands of distinct CDR3 sequences, roughly 41% of them singletons. CDR1 MGHDK and CDR2 SYGVNS come from the germline V gene. The CDR3 loop spans 12 amino acids. General observations from the study: Blood shared most expanded thyroid clonotypes above 0.001 frequency.

For donors with ophthalmopathy, the disease showed moderate-to-severe activity, reached CAS ≥3 and NOSPECS ≥4, and had lasted under 3 months. The sample taken for sequencing was peripheral blood. The clonotype was recovered from an adult man with Graves' ophthalmopathy. The genes are TRBV25-1 and TRBJ1-4, with D maybe TRBD1 (5 bases). The CDR3 is CASAGWDEKLFF. In DNA, the CDR3 is TGTGCTAGTGCAGGGTGGGATGAAAAACTGTTTTTT.